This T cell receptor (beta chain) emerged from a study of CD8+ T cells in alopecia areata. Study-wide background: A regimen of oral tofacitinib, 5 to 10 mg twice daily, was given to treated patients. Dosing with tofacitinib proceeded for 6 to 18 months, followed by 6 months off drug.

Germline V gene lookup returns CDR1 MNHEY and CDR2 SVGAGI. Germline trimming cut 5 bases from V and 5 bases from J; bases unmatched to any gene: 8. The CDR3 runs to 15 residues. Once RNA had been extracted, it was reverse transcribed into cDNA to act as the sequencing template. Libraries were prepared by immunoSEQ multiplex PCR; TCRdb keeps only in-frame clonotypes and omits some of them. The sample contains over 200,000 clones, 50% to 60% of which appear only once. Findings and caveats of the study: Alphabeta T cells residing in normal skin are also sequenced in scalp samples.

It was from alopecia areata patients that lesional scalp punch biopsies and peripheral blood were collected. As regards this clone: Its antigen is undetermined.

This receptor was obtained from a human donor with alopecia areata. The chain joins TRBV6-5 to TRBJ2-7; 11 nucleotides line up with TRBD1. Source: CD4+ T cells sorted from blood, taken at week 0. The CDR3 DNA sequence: TGTGCCAGCAGTCCCCCCGGGACAGGGGGGGACGAGCAGTACTTC. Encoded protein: CASSPPGTGGDEQYF.